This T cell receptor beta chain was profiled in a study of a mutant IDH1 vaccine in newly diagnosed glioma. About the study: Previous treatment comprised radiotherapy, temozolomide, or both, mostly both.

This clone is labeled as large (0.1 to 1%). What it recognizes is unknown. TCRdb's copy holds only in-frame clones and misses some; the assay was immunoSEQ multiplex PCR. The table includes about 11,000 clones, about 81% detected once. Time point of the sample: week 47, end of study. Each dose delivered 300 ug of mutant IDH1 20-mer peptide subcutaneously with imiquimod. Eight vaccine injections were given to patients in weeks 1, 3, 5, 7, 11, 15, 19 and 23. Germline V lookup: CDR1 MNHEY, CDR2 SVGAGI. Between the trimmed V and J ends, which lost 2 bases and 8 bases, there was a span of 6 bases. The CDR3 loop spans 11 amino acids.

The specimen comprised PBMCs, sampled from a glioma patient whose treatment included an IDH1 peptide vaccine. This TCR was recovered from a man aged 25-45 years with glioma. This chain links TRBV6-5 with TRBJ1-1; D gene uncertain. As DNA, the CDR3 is TGTGCCAGCAGTTACGCGGAAGAAGCTTTCTTT. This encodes CASSYAEEAFF.